This TCR beta chain was captured by sequencing in a study of CD8 T cells in ankylosing spondylitis. There are 11 residues in the CDR3. Per the germline V gene, CDR1 is SQVTM and CDR2 is ANQGSEA. The V and J ends lost 7 bases and 7 bases respectively, with 10 bases between them. Generation of TCR beta libraries employed quantitative 5'-RACE incorporating molecular barcodes. Each CDR3 protein gets one entry after TCRdb re-called the 5' RACE reads with MiXCR. The table has over 30,000 distinct CDR3 sequences, about 17% seen once. This clonotype was counted only a few times. The rearrangement joins TRBV29-1 to TRBJ1-4; D call uncertain. The source material was blood. This clonotype was sampled from a male donor with ankylosing spondylitis or in good health (not recorded which). The CDR3 bases are TGCAGCGCGCCTCAAGGTGAAAAACTGTTTTTT. It codes for CSAPQGEKLFF.